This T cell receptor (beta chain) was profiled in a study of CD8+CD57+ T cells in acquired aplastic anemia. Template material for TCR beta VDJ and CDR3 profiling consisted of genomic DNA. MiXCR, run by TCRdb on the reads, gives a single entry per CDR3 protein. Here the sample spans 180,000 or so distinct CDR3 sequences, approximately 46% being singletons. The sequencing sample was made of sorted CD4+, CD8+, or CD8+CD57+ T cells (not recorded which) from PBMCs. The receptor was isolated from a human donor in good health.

CDR3 loop: CASTRTTTNTGELFF. DNA of the CDR3: TGTGCCAGCACCCGGACCACTACGAACACCGGGGAGCTGTTTTTT. The genes are TRBV2 and TRBJ2-2, with D unclear. Germline V gene data show CDR1 as SNHLY and CDR2 as FYNNEI. The CDR3 extends over 15 amino acids. V was trimmed by 7 bases and J by 0 bases, leaving 12 bases between them.